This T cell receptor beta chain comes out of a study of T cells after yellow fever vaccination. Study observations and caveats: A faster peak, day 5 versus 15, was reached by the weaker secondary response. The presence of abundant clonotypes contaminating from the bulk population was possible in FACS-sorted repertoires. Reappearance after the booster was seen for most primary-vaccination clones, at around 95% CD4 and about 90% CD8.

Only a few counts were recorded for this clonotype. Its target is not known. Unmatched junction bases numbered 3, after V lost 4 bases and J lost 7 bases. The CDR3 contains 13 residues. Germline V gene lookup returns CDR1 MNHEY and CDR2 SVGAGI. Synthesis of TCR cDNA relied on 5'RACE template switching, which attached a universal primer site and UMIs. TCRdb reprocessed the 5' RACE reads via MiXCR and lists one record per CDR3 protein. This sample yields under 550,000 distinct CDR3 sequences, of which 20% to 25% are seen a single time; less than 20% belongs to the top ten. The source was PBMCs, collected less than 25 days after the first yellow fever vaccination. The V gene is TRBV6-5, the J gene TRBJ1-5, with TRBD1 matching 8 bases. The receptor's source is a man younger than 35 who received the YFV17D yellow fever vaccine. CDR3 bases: TGTGCCAGCAGTTCAGGGGGCAGACAGCCCCAGCATTTT. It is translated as CASSSGGRQPQHF.